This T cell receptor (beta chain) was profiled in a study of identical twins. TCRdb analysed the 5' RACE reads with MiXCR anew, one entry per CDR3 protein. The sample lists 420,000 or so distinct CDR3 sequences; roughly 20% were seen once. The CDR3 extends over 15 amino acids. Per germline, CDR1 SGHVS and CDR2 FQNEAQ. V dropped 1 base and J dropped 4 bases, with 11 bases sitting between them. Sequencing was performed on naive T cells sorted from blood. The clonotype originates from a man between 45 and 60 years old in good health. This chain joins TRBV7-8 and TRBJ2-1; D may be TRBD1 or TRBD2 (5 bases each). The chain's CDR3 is CASSLESGQYNEQFF. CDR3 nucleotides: TGTGCCAGCAGCTTAGAGTCGGGGCAATACAATGAGCAGTTCTTC.